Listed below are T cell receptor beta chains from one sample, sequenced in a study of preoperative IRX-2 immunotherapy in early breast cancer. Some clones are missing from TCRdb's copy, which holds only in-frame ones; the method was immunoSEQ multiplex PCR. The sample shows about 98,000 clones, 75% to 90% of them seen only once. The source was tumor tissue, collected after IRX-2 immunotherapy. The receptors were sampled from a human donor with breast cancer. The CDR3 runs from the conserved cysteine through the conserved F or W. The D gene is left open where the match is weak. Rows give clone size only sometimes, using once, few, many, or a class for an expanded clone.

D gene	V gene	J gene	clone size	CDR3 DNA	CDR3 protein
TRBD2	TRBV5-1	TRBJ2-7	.	TGCGCCAGCAGCCATACTAGCGGGAGCTTCTACGAGCAGTACTTC	CASSHTSGSFYEQYF
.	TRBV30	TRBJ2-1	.	TGTGCCTGGAGTGTATCAGGGGTGCATGAGCAGTTCTTC	CAWSVSGVHEQFF
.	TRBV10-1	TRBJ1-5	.	TGCGCCAGCCACAGAACTTTTAATCAGCCCCAGCATTTT	CASHRTFNQPQHF
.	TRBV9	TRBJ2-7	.	TGTGCCAGCAGCCCAGGGGTCTCCTCCTACGAGCAGTACTTC	CASSPGVSSYEQYF
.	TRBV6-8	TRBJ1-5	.	TGTGCCAGCAGTGCACAGGGTAGGAATCAGCCCCAGCATTTT	CASSAQGRNQPQHF
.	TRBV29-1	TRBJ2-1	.	TGCAGCGTTGTTCGCGGTTTTTACAATGAGCAGTTCTTC	CSVVRGFYNEQFF
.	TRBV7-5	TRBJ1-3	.	TGTGCCAGCAGCTTAATCCCAGGGGTTAGCTCTGGAAACACCATATATTTT	CASSLIPGVSSGNTIYF
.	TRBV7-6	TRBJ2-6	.	TGTGCCAGCAGCTTATACGGTGACTCTGGGGCTAACGTCCTGACTTTC	CASSLYGDSGANVLTF
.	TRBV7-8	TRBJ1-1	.	TGTGCCAGCAGCTTAGTTTTTAACCAACGCGGAGCTTTCTTT	CASSLVFNQRGAFF
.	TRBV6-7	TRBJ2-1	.	TGTGCCAGCAGTTACTCGACGGCGGATGAGCAGTTCTTC	CASSYSTADEQFF
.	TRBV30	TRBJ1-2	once	TGTGCCTGGGGTCAAGAGTGGGGCTACACCTTC	CAWGQEWGYTF
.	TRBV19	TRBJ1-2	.	TGTGCCAGTAGTATGGTTTCTAACTATGGCTACACCTTC	CASSMVSNYGYTF
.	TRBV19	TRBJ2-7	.	TGTGCCAGTGGACTCCGGGACGCTAGCTCCTACGAGCAGTACTTC	CASGLRDASSYEQYF
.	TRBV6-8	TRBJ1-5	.	TGTGCCAGCAGTCCGATTGTCCTTAGTGGCAATCAGCCCCAGCATTTT	CASSPIVLSGNQPQHF
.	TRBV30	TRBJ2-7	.	TGTGCCTGGAGGTCCGCTAGGGGGGCCTACGAGCAGTACTTC	CAWRSARGAYEQYF
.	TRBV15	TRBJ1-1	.	TGTGCCACCAGCACGGCCGGGACGGTTCGTACTGCTTTCTTT	CATSTAGTVRTAFF
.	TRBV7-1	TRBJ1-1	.	TGTGCCAGCAGCTTAGATTCCATTGCGAACACTGAAGCTTTCTTT	CASSLDSIANTEAFF
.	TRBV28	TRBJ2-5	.	TGTGCCAGCAGACCTACAGGGCTCCAAGAGACCCAGTACTTC	CASRPTGLQETQYF
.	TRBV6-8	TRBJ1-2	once	TGTGCCACCCTTGGGTTGGGGAACTATGGCTACACCTTC	CATLGLGNYGYTF
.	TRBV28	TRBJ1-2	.	TGTGCCAGCAGTGGCGGGACGTCCTATGGCTACACCTTC	CASSGGTSYGYTF
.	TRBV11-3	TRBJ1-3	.	TGTGCCAGCAGCTCCACCGACAGGAATGGAAACACCATATATTTT	CASSSTDRNGNTIYF
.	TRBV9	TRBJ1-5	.	TGTGCCAGCAGTGTTACCTGGAGCAATCAGCCCCAGCATTTT	CASSVTWSNQPQHF
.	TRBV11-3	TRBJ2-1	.	TGTGCCAGCAGCCAGGCTGGGCGAGCCCGGGGCTCCTACAATGAGCAGTTCTTC	CASSQAGRARGSYNEQFF
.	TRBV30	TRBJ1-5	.	TGTGCCTGCCGACCGCGGGGTGATAGCAATCAGCCCCAGCATTTT	CACRPRGDSNQPQHF
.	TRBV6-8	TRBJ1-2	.	TGTGCCATATTCACAGGTCCATATGGCTACACCTTC	CAIFTGPYGYTF
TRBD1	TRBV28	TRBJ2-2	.	TGTGCCAGCAGTGCCTACCCTTACAGGGGCGAGTTTTTT	CASSAYPYRGEFF
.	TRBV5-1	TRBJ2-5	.	TGCGCCAGCAAACGAAGACCGGGCCCGGAAGAGACCCAGTACTTC	CASKRRPGPEETQYF
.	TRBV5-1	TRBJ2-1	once	TGCGCCAGCAGCTTGGCTTTAGGGAACAATGAGCAGTTCTTC	CASSLALGNNEQFF
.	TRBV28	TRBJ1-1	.	TGTGCCAGCCTTGAGACGATGGGGACTAACACTGAAGCTTTCTTT	CASLETMGTNTEAFF
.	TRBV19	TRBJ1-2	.	TGTGCCAGTAGTAGGACCGGCCAGGACTATGGCTACACCTTC	CASSRTGQDYGYTF
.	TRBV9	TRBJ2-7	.	TGTGCCAGCAGCCCCGGGCCCGCGGGCGCCTACGAGCAGTACTTC	CASSPGPAGAYEQYF
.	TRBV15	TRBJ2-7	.	TGTGCCACCAGCAGAGATCTTCCCGCGTCCTACGAGCAGTACTTC	CATSRDLPASYEQYF
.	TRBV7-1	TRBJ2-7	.	TGTGCCAGCAGACGGACCGACGGTAACTACGAGCAGTACTTC	CASRRTDGNYEQYF
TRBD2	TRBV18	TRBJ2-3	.	TGTGCCAGCTCACTGGGGACTAGCGGTACCGCAGATACGCAGTATTTT	CASSLGTSGTADTQYF
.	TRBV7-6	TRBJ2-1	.	TGTGCCAGCAGCTTAGCGGCAGGTACCTACAATGAGCAGTTCTTC	CASSLAAGTYNEQFF
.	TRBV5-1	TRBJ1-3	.	TGCGCCAGCAGTCTGGTTTTGGGCTCTGGAAACACCATATATTTT	CASSLVLGSGNTIYF